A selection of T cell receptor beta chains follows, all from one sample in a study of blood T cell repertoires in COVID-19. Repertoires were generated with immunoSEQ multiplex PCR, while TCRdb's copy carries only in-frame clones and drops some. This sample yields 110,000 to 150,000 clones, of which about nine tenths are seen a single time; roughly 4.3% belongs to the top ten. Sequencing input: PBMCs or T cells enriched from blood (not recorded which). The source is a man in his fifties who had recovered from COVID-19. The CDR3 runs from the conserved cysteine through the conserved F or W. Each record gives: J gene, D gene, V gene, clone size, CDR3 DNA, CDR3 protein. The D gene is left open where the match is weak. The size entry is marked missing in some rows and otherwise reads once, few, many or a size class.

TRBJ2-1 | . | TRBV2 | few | TGTGCCAGGAAAGCGGCCTCGGACAATGAGCAGTTCTTC | CARKAASDNEQFF
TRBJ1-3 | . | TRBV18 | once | TGTGCCAGCTCACACTACTCAAACGTCCGATGGGGAGGTTGGAACACCATATATTTT | CASSHYSNVRWGGWNTIYF
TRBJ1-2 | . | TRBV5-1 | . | TGCGCCAGCAGTCGGGACTCCTTCTATGGCTACACCTTC | CASSRDSFYGYTF
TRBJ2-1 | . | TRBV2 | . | TGTGCCAGCAGTGAAAACGGGGTTTCCTACAATGAGCAGTTCTTC | CASSENGVSYNEQFF
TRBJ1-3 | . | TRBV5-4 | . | TGTGCCAGCAGCTTGATGGGGGGAGGAAACACCATATATTTT | CASSLMGGGNTIYF
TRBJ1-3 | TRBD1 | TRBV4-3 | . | TGCGCCAGCAGCCAAGATTGGCTACAGGGGTACTCTGGAAACACCATATATTTT | CASSQDWLQGYSGNTIYF
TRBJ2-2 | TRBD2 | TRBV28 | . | TGTGCCAGCAGGCTAGCGGGATTGAGCACCGGGGAGCTGTTTTTT | CASRLAGLSTGELFF
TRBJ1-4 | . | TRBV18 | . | TGTGCCAGCTCACTTTCAGGGACAACTAATGAAAAACTGTTTTTT | CASSLSGTTNEKLFF
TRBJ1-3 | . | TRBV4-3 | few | TGCGCCAGCAGCCTTCGCTGGGGCCCTGGAAACACCATATATTTT | CASSLRWGPGNTIYF
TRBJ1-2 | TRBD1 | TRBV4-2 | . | TGTGCCAGCAGCCAGTATACAGGGGGCTCTAACTATGGCTACACCTTC | CASSQYTGGSNYGYTF
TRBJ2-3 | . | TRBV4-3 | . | TGCGCCAGCAGCCAAGTATCAGATACGCAGTATTTT | CASSQVSDTQYF
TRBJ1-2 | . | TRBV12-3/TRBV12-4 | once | TGTGCCAGCAGTCTGACAGGATACGGCTACACCTTC | CASSLTGYGYTF
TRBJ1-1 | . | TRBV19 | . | TGTGCCAGTAGTATAGGGTGGGGGGGAGCAACTGAAGCTTTCTTT | CASSIGWGGATEAFF
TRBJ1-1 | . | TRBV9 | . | TGTGCCAGCAGCGTAGGTTGGTCAACAGGCACTGAAGCTTTCTTT | CASSVGWSTGTEAFF
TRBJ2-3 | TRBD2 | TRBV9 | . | TGTGCCAGCAGCGTAGTCTCCGGGGGGGCTGAAGATACGCAGTATTTT | CASSVVSGGAEDTQYF
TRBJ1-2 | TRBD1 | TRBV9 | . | TGTGCCAGCAGCGCCTCGGGACAGAACTATGGCTACACCTTC | CASSASGQNYGYTF
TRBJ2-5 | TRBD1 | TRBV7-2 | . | TGTGCCAGCAGGACGCCAGGGGGCGGGCAGACCCAGTACTTC | CASRTPGGGQTQYF